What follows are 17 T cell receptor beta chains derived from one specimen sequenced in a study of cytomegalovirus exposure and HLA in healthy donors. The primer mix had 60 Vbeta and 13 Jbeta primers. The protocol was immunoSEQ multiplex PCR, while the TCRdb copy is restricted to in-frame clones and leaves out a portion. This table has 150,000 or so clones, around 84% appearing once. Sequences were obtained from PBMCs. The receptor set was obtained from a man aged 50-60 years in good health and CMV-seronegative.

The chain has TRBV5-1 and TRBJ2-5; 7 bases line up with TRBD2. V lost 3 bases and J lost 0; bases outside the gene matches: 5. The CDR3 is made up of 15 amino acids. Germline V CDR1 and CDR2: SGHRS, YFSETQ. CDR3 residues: CASSWRGNHQETQYF. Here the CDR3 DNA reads TGCGCCAGCAGCTGGCGGGGGAACCACCAAGAGACCCAGTACTTC.

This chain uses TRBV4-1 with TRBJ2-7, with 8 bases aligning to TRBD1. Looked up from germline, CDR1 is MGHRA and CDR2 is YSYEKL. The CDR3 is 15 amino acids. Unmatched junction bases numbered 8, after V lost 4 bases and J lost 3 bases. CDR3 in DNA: TGCGCCAGCAGCCCCACCCGGACAGGGATCTACGAGCAGTACTTC. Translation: CASSPTRTGIYEQYF.

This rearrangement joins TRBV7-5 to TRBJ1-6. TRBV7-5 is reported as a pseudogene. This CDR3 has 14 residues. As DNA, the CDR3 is TGTGTCAGAAGCTTATCATTCTCGGATTCACCCCTCCACTTT. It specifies CVRSLSFSDSPLHF.

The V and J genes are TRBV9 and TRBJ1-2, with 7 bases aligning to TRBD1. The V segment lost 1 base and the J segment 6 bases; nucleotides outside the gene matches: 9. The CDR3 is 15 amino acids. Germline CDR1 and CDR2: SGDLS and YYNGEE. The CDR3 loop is CASSVLGGGSDGYTF. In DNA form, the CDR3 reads TGTGCCAGCAGCGTATTAGGAGGGGGCTCGGATGGCTACACCTTC.

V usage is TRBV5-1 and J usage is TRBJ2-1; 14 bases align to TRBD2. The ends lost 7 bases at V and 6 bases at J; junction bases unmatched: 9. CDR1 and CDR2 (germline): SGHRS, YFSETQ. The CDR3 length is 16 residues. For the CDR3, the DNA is TGCGCCAGCCATCTGCGGACTAGCGGGGGGTCCAATGAGCAGTTCTTC. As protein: CASHLRTSGGSNEQFF. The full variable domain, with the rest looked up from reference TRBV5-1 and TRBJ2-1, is KAGVTQTPRYLIKTRGQQVTLSCSPISGHRSVSWYQQTPGQGLQFLFEYFSETQRNKGNFPGRFSGRQFSNSRSEMNVSTLELGDSALYLCASHLRTSGGSNEQFFGPGTRLTVL.

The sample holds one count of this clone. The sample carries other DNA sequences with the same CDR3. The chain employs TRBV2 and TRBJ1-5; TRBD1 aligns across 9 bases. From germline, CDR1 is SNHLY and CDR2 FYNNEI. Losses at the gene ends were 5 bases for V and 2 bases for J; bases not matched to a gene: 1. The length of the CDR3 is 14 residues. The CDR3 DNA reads TGTGCCAGCAGTAGGGACAGGGGCAATCAGCCCCAGCATTTT. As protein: CASSRDRGNQPQHF.

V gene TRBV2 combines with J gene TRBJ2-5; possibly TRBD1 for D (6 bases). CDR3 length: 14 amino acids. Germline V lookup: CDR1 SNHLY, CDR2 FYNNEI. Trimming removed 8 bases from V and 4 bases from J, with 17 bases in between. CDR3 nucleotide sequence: TGTGCCAGCCGAACAGGGTCTACCACAGAGACCCAGTACTTC. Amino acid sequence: CASRTGSTTETQYF.

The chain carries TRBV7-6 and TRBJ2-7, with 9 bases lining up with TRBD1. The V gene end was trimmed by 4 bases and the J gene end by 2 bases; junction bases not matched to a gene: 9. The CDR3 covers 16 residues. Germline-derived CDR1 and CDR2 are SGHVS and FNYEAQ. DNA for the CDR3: TGTGCCAGCAGCTCCTCCCGGACAGGGGTTGCCTACGAGCAGTACTTC. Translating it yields CASSSSRTGVAYEQYF. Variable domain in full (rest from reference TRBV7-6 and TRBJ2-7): GAGVSQSPRYKVTKRGQDVALRCDPISGHVSLYWYRQALGQGPEFLTYFNYEAQQDKSGLPNDRFSAERPEGSISTLTIQRTEQRDSAMYRCASSSSRTGVAYEQYFGPGTRLTVT.

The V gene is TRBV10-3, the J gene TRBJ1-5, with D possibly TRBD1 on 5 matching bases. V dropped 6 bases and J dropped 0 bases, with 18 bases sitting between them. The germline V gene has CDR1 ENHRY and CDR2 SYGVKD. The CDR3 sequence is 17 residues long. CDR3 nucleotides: TGTGCCATCAGCTCTCCTGGGGGGGGAAATAGCAATCAGCCCCAGCATTTT. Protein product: CAISSPGGGNSNQPQHF.

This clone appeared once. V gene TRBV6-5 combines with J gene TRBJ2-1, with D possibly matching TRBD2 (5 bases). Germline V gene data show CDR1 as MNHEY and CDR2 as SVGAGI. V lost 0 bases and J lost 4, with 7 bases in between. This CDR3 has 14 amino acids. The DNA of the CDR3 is TGTGCCAGCAGTTACTCGAGGGTTTACAATGAGCAGTTCTTC. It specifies CASSYSRVYNEQFF.

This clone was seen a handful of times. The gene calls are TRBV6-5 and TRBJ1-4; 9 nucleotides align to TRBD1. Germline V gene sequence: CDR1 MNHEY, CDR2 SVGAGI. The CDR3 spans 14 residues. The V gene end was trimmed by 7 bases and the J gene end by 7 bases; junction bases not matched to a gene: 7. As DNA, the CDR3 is TGTGCCAGCAACCCCGGGACAGGGACTGAAAAACTGTTTTTT. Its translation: CASNPGTGTEKLFF.

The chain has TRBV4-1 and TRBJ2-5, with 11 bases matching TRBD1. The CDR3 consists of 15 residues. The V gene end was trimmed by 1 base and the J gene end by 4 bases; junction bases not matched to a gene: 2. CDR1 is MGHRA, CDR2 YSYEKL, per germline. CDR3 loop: CASSQGTGGSETQYF. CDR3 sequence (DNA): TGCGCCAGCAGCCAAGGGACAGGGGGCTCAGAGACCCAGTACTTC.

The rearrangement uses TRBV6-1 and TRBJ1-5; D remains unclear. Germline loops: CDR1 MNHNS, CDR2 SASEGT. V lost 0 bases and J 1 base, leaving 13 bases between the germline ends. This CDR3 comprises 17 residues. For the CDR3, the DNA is TGTGCCAGCAGTGAAGCGCTCGGGGATTTGAGCAATCAGCCCCAGCATTTT. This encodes CASSEALGDLSNQPQHF.

The CDR3 DNA reads as TGTGCCAGCAGCCCCACCACAGGGTACACTGAAGCTTTCTTT. It specifies CASSPTTGYTEAFF. The rearrangement links TRBV9 to TRBJ1-1; D perhaps matches TRBD1 (6 bases). CDR3 length equals 14 residues. V was trimmed by 4 bases and J by 3 bases, leaving 13 bases between them. The V gene's germline CDR1 is SGDLS and CDR2 YYNGEE.

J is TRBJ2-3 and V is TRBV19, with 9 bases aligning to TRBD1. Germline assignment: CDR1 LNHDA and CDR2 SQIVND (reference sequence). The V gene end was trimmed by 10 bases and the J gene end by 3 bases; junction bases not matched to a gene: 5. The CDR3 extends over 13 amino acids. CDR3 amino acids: CATRQGVTDTQYF. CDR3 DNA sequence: TGTGCCACGAGACAGGGGGTGACAGATACGCAGTATTTT. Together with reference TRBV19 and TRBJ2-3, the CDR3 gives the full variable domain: DGGITQSPKYLFRKEGQNVTLSCEQNLNHDAMYWYRQDPGQGLRLIYYSQIVNDFQKGDIAEGYSVSREKKESFPLTVTSAQKNPTAFYLCATRQGVTDTQYFGPGTRLTVL.

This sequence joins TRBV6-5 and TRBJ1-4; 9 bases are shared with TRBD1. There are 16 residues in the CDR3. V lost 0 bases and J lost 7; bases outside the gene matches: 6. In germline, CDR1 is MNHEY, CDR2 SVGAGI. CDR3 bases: TGTGCCAGCAGTTACTCGAAGACAGGGGGAGGTGAAAAACTGTTTTTT. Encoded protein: CASSYSKTGGGEKLFF.

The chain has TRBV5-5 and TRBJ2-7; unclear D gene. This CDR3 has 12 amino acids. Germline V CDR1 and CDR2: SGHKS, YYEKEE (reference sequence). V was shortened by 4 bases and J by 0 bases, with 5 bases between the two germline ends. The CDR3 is CASSPSSYEQYF. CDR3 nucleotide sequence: TGTGCCAGCAGCCCGAGCTCCTACGAGCAGTACTTC.